These 2 T cell receptor beta chains originate from one sample sequenced in a study of blood T cell repertoires in COVID-19. Clones were sequenced by immunoSEQ multiplex PCR, and TCRdb holds only the in-frame ones, with some missing. This sample has under 300,000 clones, with roughly 84% found just once. Sequenced input: peripheral blood. These receptors all stem from a woman aged 40 to 50 who had recovered from COVID-19.

The V call is TRBV5-1, the J call TRBJ2-3; 7 bases are shared with TRBD1. The CDR3 loop spans 14 amino acids. Trimming removed 0 bases from V and 6 bases from J; junction bases left unmatched: 4. In germline, CDR1 is SGHRS, CDR2 YFSETQ. CDR3 region: CASSLDSRGDTQYF. In DNA, the CDR3 is TGCGCCAGCAGCTTGGATTCCAGGGGGGATACGCAGTATTTT.

The chain combines TRBV30 with TRBJ2-2, with D possibly TRBD1 on 6 matching bases. From germline, CDR1 is GTSNPN and CDR2 SVGIG (reference sequence). This CDR3 has 16 amino acids. V was trimmed by 4 bases and J by 7 bases, leaving 22 bases between them. In nucleotides, the CDR3 is TGTGCCTGGACCCTCCGACGGACAGTGAATCACGGGGAGCTGTTTTTT. This encodes CAWTLRRTVNHGELFF.